This entry concerns a single T cell receptor (beta chain). The clone's antigen remains unknown. No base quality values were provided; no much bigger clone lies one nucleotide off. The data belong to a study of blood T cell repertoires in COVID-19 (dated by TCRdb to between 2020 and 2021). With regard to the full study: Samples from collaborators originated in the United States, Italy and Spain and spanned both the acute and convalescent phases of COVID-19. Where available, HLA class I and class II types were taken from metadata supplied by the sample provider and were not determined by assay-based typing. Subjects who had been exposed to COVID-19, were actively infected with it, or had recovered from it provided the deeply sampled blood TCRbeta repertoires that made up the dataset. The sample metadata nearly always contained a de-identified subject ID, COVID-19 status, age in years and sex. A freely available public database, intended as a resource for researchers studying the immune response to SARS-CoV-2, is where the repertoires were released. Samples came from the ongoing ImmuneRACE study (first 160 participants) plus 1,254 subjects from 6 global collaborators. The material from the prospective study consisted of cDNA or gDNA derived from T cells, B-cell-depleted T cells, or PBMCs. The paper as a whole reports these results and caveats: Clinical and demographic metadata were provided uncurated, with the amount varying by source and participant.

TCRbeta CDR3 regions were amplified from genomic DNA using the immunoSEQ Assay, a bias-controlled multiplex PCR. As for the original processing: The number of nucleated cells in each sample was estimated by amplification of reference gene primers within the assay. To quantify the absolute abundance of each unique TCRbeta CDR3 rearrangement, sequence reads were collapsed and filtered. For each sample, productive Simpson clonality was calculated as the square root of Simpson's diversity index over productive rearrangements. Sourced from immuneACCESS, this table was stored by TCRdb with only in-frame sequences that have V and J called. A share of the clones is absent; for the studies checked, an unresolved V gene accounts for under half, and the remainder has no known explanation. Clone size and the V and J calls come from that table; the DNA yielded D and trimming. Counted in this sample were hundreds of thousands of clones; roughly 90% of them appeared once. The top ten clonotypes cover around 1.2% of the sample.

Collaborating institutions collected whole blood in K2EDTA tubes following their own protocols. For TCRbeta analysis, collaborators shipped samples as frozen whole blood, isolated PBMCs, or DNA extracted from either of those sample types. What was sequenced was peripheral blood. The receptor's source is a man aged 35 to 55 with acute or convalescent COVID-19.

The DNA is TGTGCCAGCAGCCGCCCAGAGGCAGGGGAGACCCAGTACTTC. This sequence encodes CASSRPEAGETQYF. The chain uses TRBV7-9 and TRBJ2-5, and the D gene may be TRBD1, 5 bases matching. From cysteine to phenylalanine, the CDR3 is 14 amino acids long. Solely the CDR3 DNA is kept, with 42 bases framed from the first base. Looking up the germline V gene (reference sequence) yields CDR1 SEHNR and CDR2 FQNEAQ. Trimming costs V 5 bases and J 5 bases, and their ends lie 15 bases apart.